The TCR beta chain described here comes from a study of blood T cell repertoires in COVID-19. Study context: Acute and convalescent COVID-19 samples came from the United States, Italy and Spain.

In the original analysis: The authors estimated nucleated cell counts from reference gene primer amplification. Only in-frame clones appear in the TCRdb table, and some are missing; sequencing was by immunoSEQ multiplex PCR. D and trimming come from the DNA, and the V and J calls and clone size come from that table. The profile shows just over 70,000 clones, about 70% of them singletons. V shed 6 bases and J shed 0 bases, with 6 bases lying between them. The CDR3 consists of 14 residues. CDR1 is MNHEY and CDR2 is SVGAGI in the germline V gene. The receptor was isolated from a woman in her seventies with acute or convalescent COVID-19. V gene TRBV6-5 combines with J gene TRBJ2-6; no reliable D call. The sample was peripheral blood. The CDR3 region has the DNA TGTGCCAGCAGAACAGACTCTGGGGCCAACGTCCTGACTTTC. It specifies CASRTDSGANVLTF.